The following is a TCR beta chain sequence with its context. The record originates from a study of tumour-infiltrating T cells in Burkitt lymphoma. The overall study: Productive clonality predicted overall and progression-free survival.

The assay was immunoSEQ multiplex PCR, and TCRdb's table has in-frame clones only and misses some. The table records 13,000 to 15,000 clones, about 75% of them present only once. This sequence was found in a human donor with diffuse large B-cell lymphoma. The sample comprised tumor tissue.

The CDR3, as DNA: TGTGCCACCCGGGACAGGGGGGACAATCAGCCCCAGCATTTT. This sequence encodes CATRDRGDNQPQHF. The rearrangement uses TRBV10-3 and TRBJ1-5; TRBD1 agrees at 11 bases. V gave up 10 bases and J gave up 3 bases; unmatched junction bases: 5. Germline lookup yields CDR1 ENHRY and CDR2 SYGVKD. The CDR3 loop spans 14 amino acids.